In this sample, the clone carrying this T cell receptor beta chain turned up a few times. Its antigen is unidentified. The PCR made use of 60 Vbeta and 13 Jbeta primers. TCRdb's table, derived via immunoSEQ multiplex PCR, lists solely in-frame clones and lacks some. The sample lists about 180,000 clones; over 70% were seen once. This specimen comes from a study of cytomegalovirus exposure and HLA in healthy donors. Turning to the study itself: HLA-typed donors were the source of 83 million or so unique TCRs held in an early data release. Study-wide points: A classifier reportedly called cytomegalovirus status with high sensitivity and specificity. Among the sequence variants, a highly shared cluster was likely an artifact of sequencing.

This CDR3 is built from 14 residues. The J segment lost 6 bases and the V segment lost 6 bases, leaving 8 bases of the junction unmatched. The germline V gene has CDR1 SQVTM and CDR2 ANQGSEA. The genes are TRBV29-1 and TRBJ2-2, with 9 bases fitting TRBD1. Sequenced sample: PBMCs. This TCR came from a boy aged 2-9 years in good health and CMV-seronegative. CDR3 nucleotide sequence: TGCAGCGTGTCACAGGGGGCGGGCGCCGGGGAGCTGTTTTTT. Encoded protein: CSVSQGAGAGELFF.